A single sample is the source of the 25 T cell receptor beta chains below, sequenced in a study of siplizumab effects on memory and regulatory T cells. The repertoire was sequenced with immunoSEQ multiplex PCR; TCRdb's copy has only in-frame clones and lacks some. The table shows about 100,000 clones, with over 85% occurring only once. The sequenced sample consisted of Tregs sorted from blood. The receptors here all came from a human donor in good health.

V usage is TRBV7-9 and J usage is TRBJ2-7; D is undetermined. CDR1 SEHNR and CDR2 FQNEAQ come from the germline V gene (reference sequence). This CDR3 is built from 16 residues. V was trimmed by 3 bases and J by 3 bases, leaving 18 bases between them. The CDR3 coding sequence is TGTGCCAGCAGCTTGGGCTCTTCTTTGCGAGGCTACGAGCAGTACTTC. The encoded protein is CASSLGSSLRGYEQYF.

The chain has TRBV6-1 and TRBJ1-5; TRBD1 is a possible D gene (5 bases). Deletions cut 1 base from V and 6 bases from J, with 13 bases between. Germline V gene data show CDR1 as MNHNS and CDR2 as SASEGT. The CDR3 runs to 15 residues. For the CDR3, the DNA is TGTGCCAGCAGTGAAGTTGTAGGGGTATTTCAGCCCCAGCATTTT. It encodes CASSEVVGVFQPQHF.

The rearrangement uses TRBV9 and TRBJ1-2; 12 bases map to TRBD1. Trimming removed 5 bases from V and 6 bases from J; junction bases left unmatched: 11. CDR3 length equals 16 residues. Looked up from germline, CDR1 is SGDLS and CDR2 is YYNGEE. The chain's CDR3 is CASRRSTGQGADGYTF. As DNA, the CDR3 is TGTGCCAGCAGACGTAGTACGGGACAGGGGGCAGATGGCTACACCTTC.

The chain links TRBV6-6 to TRBJ2-5; a possible D gene is TRBD1 (5 bases). V shed 6 bases and J shed 5 bases, with 19 bases lying between them. Germline V gene sequence: CDR1 MNHNY, CDR2 SVGAGI (reference sequence). CDR3 length: 15 residues. The CDR3 loop reads CASRTDTWMWETQYF. DNA for the CDR3: TGTGCCAGCAGGACGGACACTTGGATGTGGGAGACCCAGTACTTC.

This clone appeared a single time. The V call is TRBV19, the J call TRBJ2-4; 8 bases match TRBD2. CDR1 LNHDA and CDR2 SQIVND come from the germline V gene (reference sequence). This CDR3 is built from 15 residues. The trim removed 6 bases at V and 2 bases at J, leaving 6 bases unmatched. The CDR3 nucleotides are TGTGCCAGTAGGATTCCGGGGGGGACCAAAAACATTCAGTACTTC. The encoded protein is CASRIPGGTKNIQYF.

Details on this clone: A read error may produce the germline difference seen at one junction end. The chain couples TRBV7-2 to TRBJ1-2; 7 nucleotides align to TRBD1. Per the germline V gene, CDR1 is SGHTA and CDR2 is FQGNSA. There are 13 residues in the CDR3. The CDR3 loop reads CASSSPGQPILAF. The CDR3 DNA reads TGTGCCAGCAGCTCACCGGGACAGCCAATTTTGGCCTTC. Supplemented by reference TRBV7-2 and TRBJ1-2, the full variable domain reads GAGVSQSPSNKVTEKGKDVELRCDPISGHTALYWYRQSLGQGLEFLIYFQGNSAPDKSGLPSDRFSAERTGGSVSTLTIQRTQQEDSAVYLCASSSPGQPILAFGSGTRLTVV.

This rearrangement joins TRBV30 to TRBJ2-1; TRBD1 might be the D (7 bases). The CDR3 loop spans 15 amino acids. V lost 0 bases and J 6 bases, leaving 15 bases between the germline ends. Germline CDR1 and CDR2: GTSNPN and SVGIG (reference sequence). The CDR3 loop is CAWSVVRGALNEQFF. CDR3 coding DNA: TGTGCCTGGAGTGTCGTCAGGGGGGCCCTCAATGAGCAGTTCTTC. Using reference TRBV30 and TRBJ2-1 for the parts outside the CDR3, the full variable domain is SQTIHQWPATLVQPVGSPLSLECTVEGTSNPNLYWYRQAAGRGLQLLFYSVGIGQISSEVPQNLSASRPQDRQFILSSKKLLLSDSGFYLCAWSVVRGALNEQFFGPGTRLTVL.

This rearrangement joins TRBV4-1 to TRBJ2-7; no clear D gene. Trimming pared 5 bases from V and 1 base from J, leaving 9 bases between. The CDR3 is made up of 13 amino acids. From germline, CDR1 is MGHRA and CDR2 YSYEKL. The CDR3: CASSYGRSYEQYF. CDR3 in DNA: TGCGCCAGCAGCTATGGACGGTCCTACGAGCAGTACTTC.

This sequence joins TRBV29-1 and TRBJ1-2, with 7 bases lining up with TRBD1. The CDR3 is made up of 15 amino acids. Germline-derived CDR1 and CDR2 are SQVTM and ANQGSEA. With V trimmed by 5 bases and J by 1 base, 10 bases remained unmatched. DNA for the CDR3: TGCAGCGTTCTGGGGACAGTTGATTATAACTATGGCTACACCTTC. Residues: CSVLGTVDYNYGYTF.

The CDR3 spells CASSLFADSGNTIYF. CDR3 bases: TGTGCCAGCAGCTTATTCGCAGACTCTGGAAACACCATATATTTT. The rearrangement links TRBV7-6 to TRBJ1-3; D gene unclear. V lost 2 bases and J 0 bases, leaving 8 bases between the germline ends. The CDR3 runs to 15 residues. The germline V gene has CDR1 SGHVS and CDR2 FNYEAQ.

The V gene is TRBV29-1, the J gene TRBJ2-7, with D unclear. This CDR3 is 14 amino acids long. CDR1 and CDR2 (germline): SQVTM, ANQGSEA. V dropped 6 bases and J dropped 0 bases, with 15 bases sitting between them. As DNA, the CDR3 is TGCAGCGTGGCCGGCACCTCGGACTCCTACGAGCAGTACTTC. Its protein product is CSVAGTSDSYEQYF.

There are a few counts of this clone. V usage is TRBV7-8 and J usage is TRBJ1-6; D is possibly TRBD1 (5 bases). This CDR3 is built from 16 residues. The V and J ends lost 4 bases and 6 bases respectively, with 16 bases between them. CDR1 is SGHVS and CDR2 is FQNEAQ in the germline V gene. CDR3 bases: TGTGCCAGCAGCTCGATCGCCGGGACCAGTAATTCACCCCTCCACTTT. Its translation is CASSSIAGTSNSPLHF.

In its sample, this clone was seen a few times. The V gene is TRBV5-1, the J gene TRBJ1-6; unclear D gene. Trimming removed 2 bases at V and 8 bases at J, with 14 bases between. The CDR3 totals 15 residues. The germline V gene has CDR1 SGHRS and CDR2 YFSETQ. The CDR3 loop is CASSFKWTDDSPLHF. The CDR3 coding sequence is TGCGCCAGCAGCTTTAAATGGACTGACGATTCACCCCTCCACTTT.

The chain combines TRBV7-3 with TRBJ2-3; a weak D match, TRBD1 (5 bases). CDR3 size: 14 residues. V was shortened by 2 bases and J by 2 bases, with 8 bases between the two germline ends. Germline V lookup: CDR1 SGHTA, CDR2 FQGTGA. The CDR3 nucleotides are TGTGCCAGCAGCTTAGACAGAGACACAGATACGCAGTATTTT. Its translation is CASSLDRDTDTQYF.

The chain carries TRBV7-9 and TRBJ1-3; D unclear. Trimming cost V 4 bases and J 0 bases, with 7 bases left between them. Germline assignment: CDR1 SEHNR and CDR2 FQNEAQ (reference sequence). The CDR3 totals 14 residues. The CDR3 DNA sequence: TGTGCCAGCAGCTGGACGGCCTCTGGAAACACCATATATTTT. Protein: CASSWTASGNTIYF.

This clone came up a few times. The chain recombines TRBV18 with TRBJ2-7; D might be TRBD2 (5 bases). This CDR3 region has 14 residues. V lost 0 bases and J lost 2, with 8 bases in between. The germline V gene has CDR1 KGHSH and CDR2 LQKENI. CDR3 region: CASSPPDFAYEQYF. The DNA of the CDR3 is TGTGCCAGCTCACCACCGGACTTTGCCTACGAGCAGTACTTC.

V usage is TRBV10-3 and J usage is TRBJ2-7; TRBD2 might be the D (5 bases). V shed 7 bases and J shed 3 bases, with 10 bases lying between them. The CDR3 covers 12 residues. Germline V gene lookup returns CDR1 ENHRY and CDR2 SYGVKD. The CDR3 coding sequence is TGTGCCATCATGAGGGCAGACTACGAGCAGTACTTC. Protein sequence: CAIMRADYEQYF.

This chain uses TRBV29-1 with TRBJ2-3; 11 nucleotides match TRBD2. In germline, CDR1 is SQVTM, CDR2 ANQGSEA. The CDR3 spans 13 residues. The V and J ends lost 6 bases and 3 bases, in that order; junction bases with no gene match: 2. The CDR3 protein is CSVSSGGTDTQYF. CDR3 in DNA: TGCAGCGTATCTAGCGGGGGGACAGATACGCAGTATTTT.

This chain connects TRBV30 to TRBJ2-5; tentative D call: TRBD2 (5 bases). CDR1 GTSNPN and CDR2 SVGIG come from the germline V gene (reference sequence). The CDR3 length is 14 residues. V lost 0 bases and J lost 5, with 13 bases in between. As DNA, the CDR3 is TGTGCCTGGAGTGTACTGAGGGTGAAGGAGACCCAGTACTTC. Protein: CAWSVLRVKETQYF.

This chain joins TRBV18 and TRBJ1-2, with 7 bases that match TRBD1. The CDR3 totals 13 residues. V lost 2 bases and J lost 4; bases outside the gene matches: 1. Per germline, CDR1 KGHSH and CDR2 LQKENI. The CDR3 DNA follows: TGTGCCAGCTCACCATCAGGGGGCTATGGCTACACCTTC. Its translation is CASSPSGGYGYTF.

The genes are TRBV29-1 and TRBJ1-2, with a possible D match to TRBD1 (5 bases). The CDR3 contains 11 residues. The V end lost 2 bases, the J end lost 7 bases, and 8 bases lay between the germline ends. The germline V gene has CDR1 SQVTM and CDR2 ANQGSEA. Here the CDR3 reads CSVEQGGGYTF. In DNA form, the CDR3 reads TGCAGCGTTGAACAGGGTGGTGGCTACACCTTC.

The DNA of the CDR3 is TGTGCCAGCAGCAGGGAAGTTTATGGCTACACCTTC. Translation gives CASSREVYGYTF. This chain connects TRBV6-6 to TRBJ1-2; D perhaps matches TRBD1 (5 bases). Germline V gene lookup returns CDR1 MNHNY and CDR2 SVGAGI (reference sequence). The V gene lost 6 bases and the J gene lost 5 bases, with 10 bases spanning the gap. This CDR3 has 12 amino acids.

The CDR3 nucleotides are TGTGCCTTCCGGGCCGGTTATAATTCACCCCTCCACTTT. This encodes CAFRAGYNSPLHF. The chain couples TRBV10-3 to TRBJ1-6; D gene uncertain. The germline CDR1 and CDR2 sequences are ENHRY and SYGVKD. Between the trimmed V and J ends, which lost 11 bases and 4 bases, there was a span of 12 bases. The CDR3 sequence is 13 residues long.

The rearrangement links TRBV19 to TRBJ2-3; 10 bases line up with TRBD2. Germline assignment: CDR1 LNHDA and CDR2 SQIVND (reference sequence). This CDR3 is 16 amino acids long. V lost 6 bases and J lost 2; bases outside the gene matches: 8. The CDR3 DNA reads TGTGCCAGTAGCGATCTAGCGGGGGCCTCCACAGATACGCAGTATTTT. It encodes CASSDLAGASTDTQYF.

The chain links TRBV5-1 to TRBJ2-7; 10 bases are shared with TRBD2. This CDR3 has 16 amino acids. Unmatched junction bases numbered 11, after V lost 4 bases and J lost 4 bases. Germline V lookup: CDR1 SGHRS, CDR2 YFSETQ. The CDR3 loop is CASSVSQREGRYEQYF. DNA for the CDR3: TGCGCCAGCAGCGTCTCTCAGCGGGAGGGCCGGTACGAGCAGTACTTC.